The 21 T cell receptor beta chains given below trace back to one sample, sequenced in a study of somatic mutations in cytotoxic T cells in rheumatoid arthritis. The table came from immunoSEQ multiplex PCR; TCRdb's copy has only in-frame clones and leaves some out. Among some 30,000 clones listed, around 90% were seen once. The specimen sequenced was CD8+ T cells sorted from blood. The receptors come from an adult with rheumatoid arthritis.

The rearrangement joins TRBV6-6 to TRBJ2-7; tentatively, D is TRBD2 (5 bases). The CDR3 runs to 11 residues. V gave up 8 bases and J gave up 3 bases, with 8 bases separating them. CDR1 MNHNY and CDR2 SVGAGI come from the germline V gene (reference sequence). The CDR3 here is CASLEGYEQYF. Written as DNA, the CDR3 is TGTGCCAGCTTAGAGGGCTACGAGCAGTACTTC.

V is TRBV6-5 and J is TRBJ2-1; no reliable D call. The CDR3 spans 12 residues. The germline CDR1 and CDR2 sequences are MNHEY and SVGAGI. The germline V and J ends were trimmed by 6 bases and 8 bases, with 11 bases remaining between them. The CDR3 DNA sequence: TGTGCCAGCAGCCCGAATTTACATGAGCAGTTCTTC. Its protein is CASSPNLHEQFF.

This chain links TRBV30 with TRBJ1-2; possible D gene TRBD1, 6 bases. This CDR3 comprises 13 residues. The ends were cut back, 3 bases at V and 6 bases at J, with 14 bases in the middle. Germline CDR1 GTSNPN, CDR2 SVGIG (reference sequence). The CDR3 loop reads CAWSRGAGDGYTF. In DNA form, the CDR3 reads TGTGCCTGGAGCAGAGGGGCAGGGGATGGCTACACCTTC. The variable domain in full, with the rest retrieved from reference TRBV30 and TRBJ1-2, is SQTIHQWPATLVQPVGSPLSLECTVEGTSNPNLYWYRQAAGRGLQLLFYSVGIGQISSEVPQNLSASRPQDRQFILSSKKLLLSDSGFYLCAWSRGAGDGYTFGSGTRLTVV.

The V call is TRBV6-1, the J call TRBJ1-3, with unresolved D. V lost 2 bases to trimming and J lost 7 bases, with 3 bases between them. The CDR3 sequence is 11 residues long. In germline, CDR1 is MNHNS, CDR2 SASEGT. The CDR3 bases are TGTGCCAGCAGTGAACTCAACACCATATATTTT. As protein: CASSELNTIYF.

This chain uses TRBV6-6 with TRBJ1-4; weak D call: TRBD1 (6 bases). This CDR3 contains 15 residues. Trimming cost V 6 bases and J 0 bases, with 11 bases left between them. Germline V lookup: CDR1 MNHNY, CDR2 SVGAGI (reference sequence). CDR3 nucleotide sequence: TGTGCCAGCAGCCGGGGACACTCAACTAATGAAAAACTGTTTTTT. This translates into CASSRGHSTNEKLFF.

The rearrangement uses TRBV28 and TRBJ2-7, with unresolved D. The germline V gene has CDR1 MDHEN and CDR2 SYDVKM. The CDR3 spans 14 residues. Trimming took off 3 bases at V and 3 bases at J, with 12 bases between the two ends. The CDR3: CASSFLHLNYEQYF. CDR3 sequence (DNA): TGTGCCAGCAGTTTTTTGCACCTAAACTACGAGCAGTACTTC.

The chain recombines TRBV7-6 with TRBJ2-1; D could derive from TRBD1 or TRBD2 (6 bases each). From germline, CDR1 is SGHVS and CDR2 FNYEAQ. This CDR3 is built from 15 residues. V shed 2 bases and J shed 6 bases, with 14 bases lying between them. The CDR3 DNA reads TGTGCCAGCAGCTTATGGAGGGGGGCCGTCAATGAGCAGTTCTTC. Translated: CASSLWRGAVNEQFF.

This clone was found a few times. The V and J genes are TRBV30 and TRBJ2-5, with 7 bases matching TRBD1. The V and J ends lost 1 base and 4 bases, in that order; junction bases with no gene match: 6. Germline-derived CDR1 and CDR2 are GTSNPN and SVGIG (reference sequence). The CDR3 covers 14 residues. CDR3 nucleotides: TGTGCCTGGAGTGGACAGGGTGCCCGAGAGACCCAGTACTTC. Its protein product is CAWSGQGARETQYF. Filled out from reference TRBV30 and TRBJ2-5, the complete variable domain reads SQTIHQWPATLVQPVGSPLSLECTVEGTSNPNLYWYRQAAGRGLQLLFYSVGIGQISSEVPQNLSASRPQDRQFILSSKKLLLSDSGFYLCAWSGQGARETQYFGPGTRLLVL.

The chain uses TRBV2 and TRBJ1-2; D uncertain. CDR3 length: 12 residues. Trimming pared 7 bases from V and 8 bases from J, leaving 14 bases between. Germline CDR1 reads SNHLY; CDR2 reads FYNNEI. This CDR3 is CASILTSAGYTF. The DNA for the CDR3 is TGTGCCAGCATTTTGACGTCCGCAGGCTACACCTTC. The full variable domain, in which reference TRBV2 and TRBJ1-2 provide the parts outside the CDR3, is EPEVTQTPSHQVTQMGQEVILRCVPISNHLYFYWYRQILGQKVEFLVSFYNNEISEKSEIFDDQFSVERPDGSNFTLKIRSTKLEDSAMYFCASILTSAGYTFGSGTRLTVV.

V gene TRBV5-1 combines with J gene TRBJ2-7, with no clear D. The germline V gene has CDR1 SGHRS and CDR2 YFSETQ. The V gene lost 5 bases and the J gene lost 1 base, with 10 bases spanning the gap. This CDR3 has 13 amino acids. CDR3 nucleotides: TGCGCCAGCAGGGGTGACGGATCCTACGAGCAGTACTTC. Protein sequence: CASRGDGSYEQYF.

The chain employs TRBV7-2 and TRBJ2-3; tentative D call: TRBD2 (5 bases). Trimming took 5 bases from V and 7 from J, leaving 13 bases between them. The germline V gene encodes CDR1 SGHTA and CDR2 FQGNSA. The length of the CDR3 is 13 residues. In DNA, the CDR3 is TGTGCCAGCAGCCCGAAGGACTCTTATACGCAGTATTTT. Amino acid sequence: CASSPKDSYTQYF.

The J gene is TRBJ1-2, the V gene TRBV19, with a possible D match to TRBD1 (6 bases). Germline CDR1 and CDR2: LNHDA and SQIVND (reference sequence). The CDR3 spans 14 residues. The V end lost 3 bases, the J end lost 6 bases, and 14 bases lay between the germline ends. The CDR3 DNA is TGTGCCAGTAGTATCTTCTCAACAGGGAATGGCTACACCTTC. This translates into CASSIFSTGNGYTF.

The chain combines TRBV4-1 with TRBJ2-7; 11 nucleotides agree with TRBD2. In germline, CDR1 is MGHRA, CDR2 YSYEKL. This CDR3 has 20 amino acids. The ends lost 0 bases at V and 6 bases at J; junction bases unmatched: 19. CDR3 sequence (DNA): TGCGCCAGCAGCCAAGATTATGGCAGTGTACTAGCGGGAGTAGGAAGCGAGCAGTACTTC. It codes for CASSQDYGSVLAGVGSEQYF.

DNA of the CDR3: TGTGCCAGCAGCGATCCCATGGAGGGCTCGAGGGAAAAACTGTTTTTT. This encodes CASSDPMEGSREKLFF. This rearrangement joins TRBV9 to TRBJ1-4; D not certain. Germline V CDR1 and CDR2: SGDLS, YYNGEE. Trimming shortened V by 3 bases and J by 8 bases, and 20 bases separated the two germline ends. The CDR3 spans 16 residues.

The chain joins TRBV7-6 to TRBJ1-1; D unclear. CDR3 length equals 14 residues. V dropped 5 bases and J dropped 2 bases, with 12 bases sitting between them. Germline loops: CDR1 SGHVS, CDR2 FNYEAQ. CDR3 protein: CASSLTEYNTEAFF. Written as DNA, the CDR3 is TGTGCCAGCAGCCTGACGGAATATAACACTGAAGCTTTCTTT.

This sequence joins TRBV5-1 and TRBJ1-3; 7 bases match TRBD1. CDR3 size: 16 residues. The V segment lost 2 bases and the J segment 0 bases; nucleotides outside the gene matches: 5. Germline V gives CDR1 SGHRS, CDR2 YFSETQ. The CDR3 loop is CASSFADRLSGNTIYF. The CDR3 DNA reads TGCGCCAGCAGCTTCGCGGACAGGCTCTCTGGAAACACCATATATTTT.

CDR3 sequence reads: CASSPQTDYEQYF. CDR3 sequence (DNA): TGTGCCAGCTCACCACAGACAGACTACGAGCAGTACTTC. This rearrangement joins TRBV18 to TRBJ2-7; weak D call: TRBD1 (5 bases). Trimming took 1 base from V and 3 from J, leaving 7 bases between them. Germline-derived CDR1 and CDR2 are KGHSH and LQKENI. This CDR3 spans 13 amino acids.

The chain joins TRBV14 to TRBJ2-7; TRBD2 agrees at 13 bases. In germline, CDR1 is SGHDN, CDR2 FVKESK. This CDR3 is built from 18 residues. After removal of 4 bases from V and 5 bases from J, the junction contained 14 bases not matched to a gene. CDR3 region: CASSPFPGLAGYSHEQYF. In nucleotides, the CDR3 is TGTGCCAGCAGCCCCTTTCCGGGACTAGCGGGATATAGCCACGAGCAGTACTTC.

This chain links TRBV6-1 with TRBJ2-7; D might be TRBD1 or TRBD2, each matching 5 bases. The CDR3 sequence is 17 residues long. V was pared by 0 bases and J by 3 bases, with 18 bases between. Germline V gene lookup returns CDR1 MNHNS and CDR2 SASEGT. CDR3 sequence: CASSEASRTEGIYEQYF. Here the CDR3 DNA reads TGTGCCAGCAGTGAAGCCAGTCGGACCGAGGGGATCTACGAGCAGTACTTC.

The chain recombines TRBV11-2 with TRBJ2-1, with 11 bases fitting TRBD2. CDR1 SGHAT and CDR2 FQNNGV come from the germline V gene. This CDR3 comprises 17 residues. The V and J ends lost 2 bases and 2 bases, in that order; junction bases with no gene match: 5. The CDR3 bases are TGTGCCAGCAGCTTACTAGCGGGGGGACCCCCCTACAATGAGCAGTTCTTC. Its protein is CASSLLAGGPPYNEQFF.

The V call is TRBV9, the J call TRBJ2-2; D gene ambiguous. Looked up from germline, CDR1 is SGDLS and CDR2 is YYNGEE. The CDR3 covers 11 residues. V shed 0 bases and J shed 7 bases, with 1 base lying between them. Written as DNA, the CDR3 is TGTGCCAGCAGCGTAGACGGGGAGCTGTTTTTT. Protein sequence: CASSVDGELFF.